Shown below are 2 T cell receptor beta chains from a single sample sequenced in a study of blood T cell repertoires in COVID-19 (dated by TCRdb to about 2020). The library was prepared using the immunoSEQ multiplex PCR assay. The immuneACCESS repertoire file appears here via TCRdb, limited to in-frame rearrangements. These files lack a portion of the clones; in checked studies, under half of the deficit traces to unresolved V genes, and the cause of the others is not known. The sample table holds over 200,000 clones, of which about 91% were seen once. The ten largest clones add up to approximately 1.2% of the sample. What was sequenced was peripheral blood. These receptors came from a man younger than 45 with acute or convalescent COVID-19.

This clone was detected once. The rearrangement joins TRBV14 to TRBJ1-1, with TRBD1 matching over 8 bases. Germline V gene data show CDR1 as SGHDN and CDR2 as FVKESK. The V and J ends lost 4 bases and 1 base, in that order; junction bases with no gene match: 8. There are 16 residues in the CDR3. Here the CDR3 DNA reads TGTGCCAGCAGCCCCTACTGGGGACAGGAGAACACTGAAGCTTTCTTT. It translates to CASSPYWGQENTEAFF.

Here the CDR3 reads CASSQPDRGFVYEQFF. The DNA for the CDR3 is TGTGCCAGCAGCCAACCGGACAGGGGCTTTGTCTATGAGCAGTTCTTC. J is TRBJ2-1 and V is TRBV14, with 9 bases fitting TRBD1. The CDR3 runs 16 residues. With 2 bases clipped from V and 8 bases from J, the junction kept 10 bases outside the gene matches. Germline CDR1 reads SGHDN; CDR2 reads FVKESK.